These 6 T cell receptor beta chains share one sample of origin, sequenced in a study of identical twins. TCRdb processed the 5' RACE reads anew with MiXCR; each CDR3 protein has one entry. The sample yields under 350,000 distinct CDR3 sequences, roughly 9.8% seen once. These data also formed part of another study, on yellow fever vaccine responses in identical twins.

The sequenced sample was CD8+ T cells sorted from blood. The receptors stem from a woman younger than 35 in good health.

The genes are TRBV7-9 and TRBJ2-7; D gene unclear. The CDR3 consists of 14 residues. Germline CDR1 and CDR2: SEHNR and FQNEAQ (reference sequence). Trimming shortened V by 5 bases and J by 5 bases, and 16 bases separated the two germline ends. CDR3 amino acids: CASSILAGLNEQYF. The CDR3 DNA reads TGTGCCAGCAGCATATTAGCAGGTCTGAACGAGCAGTACTTC.

This clonotype was counted at least ten times. The chain uses TRBV20-1 and TRBJ2-1, with TRBD2 matching over 10 bases. Germline V gene lookup returns CDR1 DFQATT and CDR2 SNEGSKA (reference sequence). This CDR3 contains 14 residues. V shed 0 bases and J 8 bases; nucleotides not matched to a gene: 4. For the CDR3, the DNA is TGCAGTGCTAGAGAAACTAGCGGGATGGATGAGCAGTTCTTC. Amino acids: CSARETSGMDEQFF.

Many counts were recorded for this clonotype. The chain employs TRBV12-3 or TRBV12-4 and TRBJ1-4, with 9 nucleotides matching TRBD1. V lost 6 bases and J lost 8; bases outside the gene matches: 4. The CDR3 runs to 13 residues. Written as DNA, the CDR3 is TGTGCCAGCAGACGGACAGGGGAGGAAAAACTGTTTTTT. This codes for CASRRTGEEKLFF.

This clonotype has a handful of counts. The V gene is TRBV27, the J gene TRBJ2-3; no definite D call. Germline V lookup: CDR1 MNHEY, CDR2 SMNVEV (reference sequence). This CDR3 has 16 amino acids. With 4 bases removed from V and 2 bases from J, the gap between germline ends came to 16 bases. CDR3 in DNA: TGTGCCAGCAGTTCAGTCCCGTCTTCGTACACAGATACGCAGTATTTT. It encodes CASSSVPSSYTDTQYF.

The V gene is TRBV5-6, the J gene TRBJ2-2; possibly TRBD1 for D (5 bases). The CDR3 has 16 residues. Looked up from germline, CDR1 is SGHDT and CDR2 is YYEEEE. V was trimmed by 1 base and J by 4 bases, leaving 14 bases between them. DNA of the CDR3: TGTGCCAGCAGCTTGCCCCAGGGCCCTAGCACCGGGGAGCTGTTTTTT. Its translation is CASSLPQGPSTGELFF.

The chain is built from TRBV29-1 and TRBJ1-1, with a weak D call TRBD1 (6 bases). There are 11 residues in the CDR3. V lost 3 bases to trimming and J lost 5 bases, with 7 bases between them. Germline CDR1 reads SQVTM; CDR2 reads ANQGSEA. The CDR3 protein is CSVDQGTEAFF. The CDR3 region has the DNA TGCAGCGTTGACCAGGGGACTGAAGCTTTCTTT. Full variable domain (remainder filled in from reference TRBV29-1 and TRBJ1-1): SAVISQKPSRDICQRGTSLTIQCQVDSQVTMMFWYRQQPGQSLTLIATANQGSEATYESGFVIDKFPISRPNLTFSTLTVSNMSPEDSSIYLCSVDQGTEAFFGQGTRLTVV.